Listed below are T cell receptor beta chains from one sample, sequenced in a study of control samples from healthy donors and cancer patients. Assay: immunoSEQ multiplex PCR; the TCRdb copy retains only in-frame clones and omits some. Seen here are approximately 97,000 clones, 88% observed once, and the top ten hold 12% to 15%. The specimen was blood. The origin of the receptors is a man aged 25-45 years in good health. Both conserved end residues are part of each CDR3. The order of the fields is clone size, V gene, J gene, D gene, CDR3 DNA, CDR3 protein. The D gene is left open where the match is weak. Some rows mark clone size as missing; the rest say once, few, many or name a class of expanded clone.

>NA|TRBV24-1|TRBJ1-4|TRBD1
TGTGCCACCAGTGAGGGGACAGGGGGCCGTGAAAAACTGTTTTTT
CATSEGTGGREKLFF
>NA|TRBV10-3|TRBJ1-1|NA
TGTGCCACCTCGGGACCGGGTAACACTGAAGCTTTCTTT
CATSGPGNTEAFF
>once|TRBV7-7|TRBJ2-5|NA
TGTGCCAGCAGCCTTAGTCGGCAGGGTGGCGAGACCCAGTACTTC
CASSLSRQGGETQYF
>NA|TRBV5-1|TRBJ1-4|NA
TGCGCCAGTAGAAAGGGGGGAGAGGAAAAACTGTTTTTT
CASRKGGEEKLFF
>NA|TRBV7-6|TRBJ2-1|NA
TGTGCCAGCAGCTCCCAGCCAGGCGCCTACAATGAGCAGTTCTTC
CASSSQPGAYNEQFF
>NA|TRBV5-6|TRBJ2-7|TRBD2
TGTGCCAGCAGCCCGGTCCGACTAGCGGGAGTACGATACGAGCAGTACTTC
CASSPVRLAGVRYEQYF
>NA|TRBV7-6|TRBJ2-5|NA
TGTGCCAGCAGCTTATCTAACCCCCCTCGCCTAGAGACCCAGTACTTC
CASSLSNPPRLETQYF
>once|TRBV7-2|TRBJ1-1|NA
TGTGCCAGCAGCTTATCGCAGATCACTGAAGCTTTCTTT
CASSLSQITEAFF
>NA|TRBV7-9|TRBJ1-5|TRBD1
TGTGCCAGCAGCTTAGGGACAGGGACTGGCAATCAGCCCCAGCATTTT
CASSLGTGTGNQPQHF
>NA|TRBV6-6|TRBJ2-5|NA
TGTGCCAGCAGTTACGGCTGGGAGACCCAGTACTTC
CASSYGWETQYF
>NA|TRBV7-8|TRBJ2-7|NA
TGTGCCAGCAGCTTAGCGGGAGCGACCTACGAGCAGTACTTC
CASSLAGATYEQYF
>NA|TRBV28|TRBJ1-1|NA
TGTGCCAGCACCGAGGGAGTGAAAGCTTTCTTT
CASTEGVKAFF
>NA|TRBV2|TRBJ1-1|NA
TGTGCCAGCAGTGAATCGGGGCCCGAAGCTTTCTTT
CASSESGPEAFF
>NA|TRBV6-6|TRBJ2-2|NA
TGTGCCAGCAGTCCCAACGGGGGATACACCGGGGAGCTGTTTTTT
CASSPNGGYTGELFF
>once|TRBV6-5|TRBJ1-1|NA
TGTGCCAGTATGCGGCTGAACACTGAAGCTTTCTTT
CASMRLNTEAFF
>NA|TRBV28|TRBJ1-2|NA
TGTGCCATCAGCTACCAGGGTAGCTATGGCTACACCTTC
CAISYQGSYGYTF
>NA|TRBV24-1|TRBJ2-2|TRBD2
TGTGCCACCAGTGATTTGACGTGGGGAGGGACCGGGGAGCTGTTTTTT
CATSDLTWGGTGELFF
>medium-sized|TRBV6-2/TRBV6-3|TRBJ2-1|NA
TGTGCCAGCAGTCGAAACAATGAGCAGTTCTTC
CASSRNNEQFF
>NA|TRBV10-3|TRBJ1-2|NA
TGTGCCATCAGTGCTAGACAGGATAACTATGGCTACACCTTC
CAISARQDNYGYTF
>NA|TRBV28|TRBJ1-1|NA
TGTGCCAGCCGTTACAGACGGGACACTGAAGCTTTCTTT
CASRYRRDTEAFF
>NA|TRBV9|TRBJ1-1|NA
TGTGCCAGCAGTGCCATGACAGCGAACACTGAAGCTTTCTTT
CASSAMTANTEAFF
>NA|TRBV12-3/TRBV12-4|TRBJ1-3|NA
TGTGCCAGCAGTTTTTCGTTAAACACCATATATTTT
CASSFSLNTIYF
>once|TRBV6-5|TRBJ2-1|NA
TGTGCCAGCAGGGGGGAGCGGTCCTACAATGAGCAGTTCTTC
CASRGERSYNEQFF
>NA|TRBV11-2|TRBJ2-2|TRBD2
TGTGCCAGCAGCCTCCGGGGGCTAGCGGGAGCCGGGGAGCTGTTTTTT
CASSLRGLAGAGELFF
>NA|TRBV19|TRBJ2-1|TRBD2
TGTGCCAGTAGTACACGGCTAGCGGCCTACAATGAGCAGTTCTTC
CASSTRLAAYNEQFF
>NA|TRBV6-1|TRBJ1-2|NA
TGTGCCAGCAGTGAAGTCGGCTATGGCTACACCTTC
CASSEVGYGYTF
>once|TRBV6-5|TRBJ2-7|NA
TGTGCCAGCAGTTTCCTACAGGGCTACGAGCAGTACTTC
CASSFLQGYEQYF
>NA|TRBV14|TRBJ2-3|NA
TGTGCCAGCAGCCAATGGACCTATAGCACAGATACGCAGTATTTT
CASSQWTYSTDTQYF
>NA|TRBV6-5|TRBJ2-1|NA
TGTGCCACTCATCCAGCAATCCTGGGGGACAATGAGCAGTTCTTC
CATHPAILGDNEQFF
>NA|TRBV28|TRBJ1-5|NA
TGTGCCAGCTTACAGGGTGGGGAAATCCAGCCCCAGCATTTT
CASLQGGEIQPQHF
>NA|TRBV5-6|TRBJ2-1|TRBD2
TGTGCCAGCAGCTCCTTAGCGGGAGCTTACAATGAGCAGTTCTTC
CASSSLAGAYNEQFF
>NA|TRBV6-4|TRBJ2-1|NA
TGTGCCAGCAGAAGTCGGTTAGCGTTCTTC
CASRSRLAFF
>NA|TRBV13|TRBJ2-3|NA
TGTGCCAGCAGCCCGGGCCGACTGGCTACAGATACGCAGTATTTT
CASSPGRLATDTQYF
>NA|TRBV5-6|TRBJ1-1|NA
TGTGCCAGCAGCTTAGGGGGTCCCCTGGTTGAAGCTTTCTTT
CASSLGGPLVEAFF
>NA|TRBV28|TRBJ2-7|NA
TGTGCCAGCAGAGAGGGACACCCCTATTCCTACGAGCAGTACTTC
CASREGHPYSYEQYF
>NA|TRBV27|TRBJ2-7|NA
TGTGCCAGCAGTTTTCGACAGAGACTCTACGAGCAGTACTTC
CASSFRQRLYEQYF
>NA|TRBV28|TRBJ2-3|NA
TGTGCCAGCAGTCCAGGGGGGACGGTAACAGATACGCAGTATTTT
CASSPGGTVTDTQYF
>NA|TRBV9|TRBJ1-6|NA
TGTGCCAGCAGCACCAGCGACAGGTCCAGCTCCTATAATTCACCCCTCCACTTT
CASSTSDRSSSYNSPLHF
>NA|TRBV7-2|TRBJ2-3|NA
TGTGCCAGCAGCCTATTCCAAAGCACAGATACGCAGTATTTT
CASSLFQSTDTQYF
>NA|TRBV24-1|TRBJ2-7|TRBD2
TGTGCCGCGGCGGGGGGTGTCTACGAGCAGTACTTC
CAAAGGVYEQYF
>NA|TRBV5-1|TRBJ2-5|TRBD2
TGCGCCAGCAGTTTGAGGGGTGTCAGCGGGAGGGCCTGGGAGACCCAGTACTTC
CASSLRGVSGRAWETQYF
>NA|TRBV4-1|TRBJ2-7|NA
TGCGCCAGCAGCCAAGATCATCGCGTTCGCTCCTACGAGCAGTACTTC
CASSQDHRVRSYEQYF
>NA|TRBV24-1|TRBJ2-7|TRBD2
TGTGCCACCAGTGATAGGGCTAGCGGCTCCTACGAGCAGTACTTC
CATSDRASGSYEQYF
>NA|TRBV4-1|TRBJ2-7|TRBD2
TGCGCCAGCAGCCAACTAGCGGGCCTGACCTACGAGCAGTACTTC
CASSQLAGLTYEQYF
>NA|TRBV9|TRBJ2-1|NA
TGTGCCAGCAGCGTAGGTTGGGGATACATCGGTGGTGAGCAGTTCTTC
CASSVGWGYIGGEQFF
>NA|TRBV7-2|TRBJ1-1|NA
TGTGCCAGCAGCTTAAATCGCGGGGGGCGGAACACTGAAGCTTTCTTT
CASSLNRGGRNTEAFF
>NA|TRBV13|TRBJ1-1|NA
TGTGCCAGCAGGGACCCCGGCGGGGGGAACACTGAAGCTTTCTTT
CASRDPGGGNTEAFF